The 10 T cell receptor beta chains presented below share a single source sample, sequenced in a study of blood T cell repertoires in COVID-19. The protocol was immunoSEQ multiplex PCR, while the TCRdb copy is restricted to in-frame clones and leaves out a portion. Counted here are approximately 200,000 clones, 65% to 90% occurring once; the ten biggest clones make up about 4%. What was sequenced was PBMCs or T cells enriched from blood (not recorded which). These receptors originate from a woman aged 30 to 39 who had been exposed to COVID-19.

The gene calls are TRBV29-1 and TRBJ1-2; D may be TRBD1 (5 bases). Germline V lookup: CDR1 SQVTM, CDR2 ANQGSEA. The V and J ends lost 6 bases and 14 bases respectively, with 16 bases between them. The CDR3 has 10 amino acids. The CDR3 here is CSVYTGIQTF. The CDR3 DNA follows: TGCAGCGTCTATACAGGCATCCAAACCTTC.

The rearrangement joins TRBV5-5 to TRBJ2-1, with D possibly TRBD2 on 5 matching bases. CDR1 is SGHKS, CDR2 YYEKEE, per germline (reference sequence). This CDR3 is built from 12 residues. Trimming cost V 3 bases and J 10 bases, with 11 bases left between them. The CDR3 here is CASSSGPGEQFF. CDR3 nucleotide sequence: TGTGCCAGCAGCTCCGGACCGGGGGAGCAGTTCTTC.

The chain uses TRBV6-5 and TRBJ1-1, with 8 bases lining up with TRBD1. CDR3 size: 15 residues. CDR1 is MNHEY, CDR2 SVGAGI, per germline. The trim removed 0 bases at V and 2 bases at J, leaving 2 bases unmatched. In nucleotides, the CDR3 is TGTGCCAGCAGTTACTCGGGACAGGTCAACACTGAAGCTTTCTTT. Its protein is CASSYSGQVNTEAFF.

The gene calls are TRBV3-1 (or the pseudogene TRBV3-2) and TRBJ2-5, with unresolved D. The CDR3 totals 15 residues. V was trimmed by 0 bases and J by 5 bases, leaving 13 bases between them. Germline V gene data show CDR1 as LGHDT and CDR2 as YNNKEL (reference sequence). The CDR3 coding sequence is TGTGCCAGCAGCCAAGATGGCCGGGTACGGGAGACCCAGTACTTC. Translation: CASSQDGRVRETQYF.

CDR3 in DNA: TGTGCCAGCAGCGTAGAACCGCGGGGACCCTGGAGGGGACTAGCGGAGGACACGCAGTATTTT. Translating gives CASSVEPRGPWRGLAEDTQYF. J is TRBJ2-3 and V is TRBV9; 11 bases are shared with TRBD2. CDR1 and CDR2 (germline): SGDLS, YYNGEE. J was trimmed by 9 bases and V by 0 bases; bases with no gene match: 24. CDR3 length equals 21 residues.

This chain joins TRBV2 and TRBJ1-1; D is perhaps TRBD1 (6 bases). Trimming shortened V by 10 bases and J by 6 bases, and 15 bases separated the two germline ends. In germline, CDR1 is SNHLY, CDR2 FYNNEI. The CDR3 runs 12 residues. The CDR3 region is CATIQGGAEAFF. The CDR3 DNA sequence: TGTGCCACCATACAGGGAGGGGCTGAAGCTTTCTTT.

The chain has TRBV5-5 and TRBJ2-1; D remains ambiguous. Germline CDR1 and CDR2: SGHKS and YYEKEE (reference sequence). Trimming pared 7 bases from V and 7 bases from J, leaving 9 bases between. The CDR3 extends over 11 amino acids. CDR3 sequence (DNA): TGTGCCAGCCTGATTCAGAATGAGCAGTTCTTC. It yields the protein CASLIQNEQFF.

In DNA form, the CDR3 reads TGTGCCATCGGGGGGTTCAGTGGAAACACCATATATTTT. Residues: CAIGGFSGNTIYF. The rearrangement joins TRBV10-3 to TRBJ1-3; D might be TRBD1 (5 bases). This CDR3 is 13 amino acids long. Germline loops: CDR1 ENHRY, CDR2 SYGVKD. The V end lost 8 bases, the J end lost 3 bases, and 11 bases lay between the germline ends.

This chain joins TRBV4-2 and TRBJ2-6; D is undetermined. CDR1 LGHNA and CDR2 YNFKEQ come from the germline V gene. The ends were cut back, 6 bases at V and 4 bases at J, with 7 bases in the middle. The CDR3 spans 13 residues. The CDR3 DNA reads as TGTGCCAGCAGGTCGCAGGGGGCCAACGTCCTGACTTTC. Its translation is CASRSQGANVLTF.

The table lists this clone with a count of one. V usage is TRBV3-1 (or the pseudogene TRBV3-2) and J usage is TRBJ2-3; 7 bases line up with TRBD2. V shed 4 bases, J shed 0 bases, and the junction held 7 bases outside the gene matches. The CDR3 runs 16 residues. The germline gives CDR1 LGHDT, CDR2 YNNKEL (reference sequence). CDR3 coding DNA: TGTGCCAGCAGCCGAACAGCGGGGCTAAGCACAGATACGCAGTATTTT. It is translated as CASSRTAGLSTDTQYF.